Listed below are T cell receptor beta chains from one sample, sequenced in a study of T cells after yellow fever vaccination. TCRdb re-analysed the 5' RACE reads in MiXCR, keeping a single row per CDR3 protein. The data contain some 220,000 distinct CDR3 sequences, about 3% of them singletons. Specimen: CD4+ T cells sorted from PBMCs, collected 10 days after the yellow fever booster vaccination. The receptors derive from a man younger than 30 who received the YFV17D yellow fever vaccine. CDR3s include the opening cysteine and the closing phenylalanine or tryptophan. A D gene is named only where the DNA matches it firmly. For some rows the clone size is stated as once, few or many, or as a class when expanded; others skip it.

>TRBV6-2/TRBV6-3|many|NA|TRBJ1-1|14
CASSSGLRNTEAFF
TGTGCCAGCAGTTCTGGACTGAGGAACACTGAAGCTTTCTTT
>TRBV7-3|many|NA|TRBJ2-1|14
CASSLQGPNNEQFF
TGTGCCAGCAGCTTACAGGGCCCCAACAATGAGCAGTTCTTC
>TRBV5-1|many|TRBD1|TRBJ1-2|15
CASSLGGTGLDGYTF
TGCGCCAGCAGCCTCGGAGGGACAGGGCTGGATGGCTACACCTTC
>TRBV19|few|NA|TRBJ1-3|16
CASSPRTANSGNTIYF
TGTGCCAGTAGTCCCCGGACGGCGAACTCTGGAAACACCATATATTTT
>TRBV7-2|NA|NA|TRBJ2-5|16
CASSQTYRGALETQYF
TGTGCCAGCAGCCAAACGTATCGGGGGGCATTAGAGACCCAGTACTTC
>TRBV2|few|NA|TRBJ1-2|15
CASSEPQGGNYGYTF
TGTGCCAGCAGTGAACCCCAAGGGGGGAACTATGGCTACACCTTC
>TRBV4-3|NA|NA|TRBJ1-2|15
CASSQDFGRNYGYTF
TGCGCCAGCAGCCAAGATTTCGGCAGGAACTATGGCTACACCTTC
>TRBV2|NA|NA|TRBJ1-5|13
CASSQTYNQPQHF
TGTGCCAGCAGCCAGACATACAATCAGCCCCAGCATTTT
>TRBV6-5|NA|NA|TRBJ1-6|14
CASSYRVSNSPLHF
TGTGCCAGCAGTTATAGGGTATCCAATTCACCCCTCCACTTT
>TRBV28|few|NA|TRBJ1-5|16
CASSLRPQGGNQPQHF
TGTGCCAGCAGTTTAAGGCCACAGGGAGGCAATCAGCCCCAGCATTTT
>TRBV5-1|many|TRBD1|TRBJ2-5|13
CASSAYRGETQYF
TGCGCCAGCAGCGCGTACAGGGGGGAGACCCAGTACTTC
>TRBV5-1|many|TRBD1|TRBJ2-3|14
CASSFTGGGDTQYF
TGCGCCAGCAGCTTCACAGGGGGTGGAGATACGCAGTATTTT
>TRBV25-1|NA|NA|TRBJ2-6|14
CASCNYGGANVLTF
TGTGCCAGCTGCAACTATGGAGGGGCCAACGTCCTGACTTTC
>TRBV3-1|many|NA|TRBJ2-5|14
CASSQFQREETQYF
TGTGCCAGCAGCCAATTCCAGCGAGAAGAGACCCAGTACTTC
>TRBV7-2|many|TRBD2|TRBJ2-1|15
CASSNLAGGHNEQFF
TGTGCCAGCAGCAATCTAGCGGGGGGGCACAATGAGCAGTTCTTC
>TRBV9|few|NA|TRBJ2-5|14
CASSVDDSRETQYF
TGTGCCAGCAGCGTAGACGACTCCAGAGAGACCCAGTACTTC
>TRBV10-3|many|TRBD2|TRBJ2-3|12
CAITPAGGTQYF
TGTGCCATCACCCCCGCGGGGGGTACGCAGTATTTT
>TRBV7-2|many|NA|TRBJ2-5|13
CASSLWAQETQYF
TGTGCCAGCAGCTTGTGGGCACAAGAGACCCAGTACTTC
>TRBV12-3/TRBV12-4|many|NA|TRBJ1-1|16
CASSLQYVGYWTEAFF
TGTGCCAGCAGTTTACAGTATGTGGGATATTGGACTGAAGCTTTCTTT
>TRBV7-2|many|NA|TRBJ1-1|15
CASSFQGSMNTEAFF
TGTGCCAGCAGCTTCCAGGGCAGCATGAACACTGAAGCTTTCTTT
>TRBV3-1|many|NA|TRBJ2-3|13
CASSPRTPDTQYF
TGTGCCAGCAGCCCGAGGACCCCAGATACGCAGTATTTT
>TRBV7-2|many|NA|TRBJ2-3|11
CASSPRDTQYF
TGTGCCAGCAGCCCACGGGATACGCAGTATTTT
>TRBV7-6|many|NA|TRBJ2-3|15
CASSSRALQIDTQYF
TGTGCCAGCAGTAGCCGGGCCCTACAGATTGATACGCAGTATTTT
>TRBV2|many|TRBD1|TRBJ1-1|14
CASRAITGGSEAFF
TGTGCCAGCAGAGCTATAACAGGGGGCTCTGAAGCTTTCTTT
>TRBV7-8|many|TRBD2|TRBJ2-5|15
CASSLQSLAVRTQYF
TGTGCCAGCAGCTTACAGTCCCTAGCGGTCAGGACCCAGTACTTC
>TRBV28|NA|NA|TRBJ2-5|15
CATSSGQNRQETQYF
TGTGCCACCTCCTCAGGACAGAACCGCCAAGAGACCCAGTACTTC
>TRBV7-2|NA|NA|TRBJ2-3|14
CASSPSGFYDTQYF
TGTGCCAGCAGCCCAAGCGGGTTCTACGATACGCAGTATTTT
>TRBV20-1|many|NA|TRBJ1-2|14
CSARESGTGDGYTF
TGCAGTGCTAGAGAATCGGGGACGGGGGATGGCTACACCTTC
>TRBV28|many|TRBD2|TRBJ2-1|15
CASSSSGSSYNEQFF
TGTGCCAGCAGTTCGAGCGGGAGCTCCTACAATGAGCAGTTCTTC
>TRBV3-1|NA|NA|TRBJ2-5|14
CASSQDTSQETQYF
TGTGCCAGCAGCCAAGACACTAGCCAAGAGACCCAGTACTTC
>TRBV3-1|NA|TRBD1|TRBJ2-7|16
CASSQGHGQGVYEQYF
TGTGCCAGCAGCCAAGGCCACGGACAGGGGGTCTACGAGCAGTACTTC
>TRBV12-3/TRBV12-4|many|NA|TRBJ1-2|14
CASSFMAEYYGYTF
TGTGCCAGCAGTTTTATGGCAGAGTACTATGGCTACACCTTC
>TRBV6-5|many|TRBD2|TRBJ2-3|14
CASSYSGGTDTQYF
TGTGCCAGCAGTTATAGCGGGGGCACAGATACGCAGTATTTT
>TRBV7-2|many|NA|TRBJ2-3|15
CASKPYQPSGGAQYF
TGTGCCAGCAAACCCTACCAACCCTCGGGTGGAGCGCAGTATTTT
>TRBV7-6|many|NA|TRBJ1-5|15
CASSLASGFNQPQHF
TGTGCCAGCAGCTTAGCGTCGGGGTTCAATCAGCCCCAGCATTTT
>TRBV5-1|NA|TRBD2|TRBJ2-3|16
CASSFLAGGSTDTQYF
TGCGCCAGCAGCTTCTTAGCGGGGGGGAGCACAGATACGCAGTATTTT
>TRBV5-1|NA|NA|TRBJ1-1|14
CASSFSGGLTEAFF
TGCGCCAGCAGCTTTTCGGGGGGTTTAACTGAAGCTTTCTTT
>TRBV12-3/TRBV12-4|NA|TRBD2|TRBJ2-1|15
CASRRGTSGGNEQFF
TGTGCCAGCAGACGCGGGACTAGCGGGGGCAATGAGCAGTTCTTC
>TRBV6-2/TRBV6-3|few|TRBD1|TRBJ1-5|15
CASSQTGGLYQPQHF
TGTGCCAGCAGTCAGACAGGGGGGTTATATCAGCCCCAGCATTTT
>TRBV5-4|many|TRBD1|TRBJ1-6|16
CASSLAQGAVRSPLHF
TGTGCCAGCAGCTTGGCCCAGGGGGCGGTTAGGTCACCCCTCCACTTT
>TRBV15|many|NA|TRBJ2-3|15
CATSRDRPSTDTQYF
TGTGCCACCAGCAGAGATAGACCTAGCACAGATACGCAGTATTTT
>TRBV4-2|few|NA|TRBJ2-5|14
CASSQVGREETQYF
TGTGCCAGCAGCCAAGTTGGGCGGGAAGAGACCCAGTACTTC
>TRBV4-1|many|NA|TRBJ2-2|16
CASTQRDPSNTGELFF
TGCGCCAGTACTCAACGGGACCCGTCGAACACCGGGGAGCTGTTTTTT
>TRBV20-1|NA|NA|TRBJ2-7|11
CSAIRDLRQYF
TGCAGTGCGATCAGGGATTTGAGGCAGTACTTC
>TRBV5-5|many|TRBD1|TRBJ1-3|16
CASSDYRGRSGNTIYF
TGTGCCAGCAGCGACTACAGGGGCCGCTCTGGAAACACCATATATTTT
>TRBV28|NA|TRBD2|TRBJ2-1|11
CASSSRLAEFF
TGTGCCAGCAGTTCCCGACTAGCTGAGTTCTTC
>TRBV7-2|few|TRBD1|TRBJ2-2|16
CASSAGQGGSPGELFF
TGTGCCAGCAGCGCGGGACAGGGAGGAAGCCCCGGGGAGCTGTTTTTT
>TRBV12-3/TRBV12-4|many|NA|TRBJ1-2|14
CASTFGGAHYGYTF
TGTGCCAGCACCTTTGGGGGGGCCCACTATGGCTACACCTTC
>TRBV21-1|few|NA|TRBJ2-5|18
CASSKERGVRKGGETQYF
TGTGCCAGCAGCAAAGAGCGTGGTGTCAGGAAGGGGGGAGAGACCCAGTACTTC
>TRBV7-2|many|NA|TRBJ2-3|11
CASSLPSLQYF
TGTGCCAGCAGCCTCCCCAGCCTGCAGTATTTT
>TRBV5-1|few|NA|TRBJ2-5|12
CASMEAGETQYF
TGCGCCAGCATGGAGGCCGGGGAGACCCAGTACTTC
>TRBV19|few|NA|TRBJ1-5|16
CASSMDGRPQFGAQHF
TGTGCCAGTAGTATGGACGGGAGACCGCAGTTTGGGGCCCAGCATTTT
>TRBV4-3|many|NA|TRBJ2-2|16
CASSQEQAFNTGELFF
TGCGCCAGCAGCCAAGAACAGGCCTTTAACACCGGGGAGCTGTTTTTT
>TRBV18|few|NA|TRBJ1-1|18
CASSPLLISEGSSTEAFF
TGTGCCAGCTCACCACTTTTAATTTCTGAGGGGTCTAGCACTGAAGCTTTCTTT
>TRBV12-3/TRBV12-4|NA|NA|TRBJ1-2|13
CASSSGYNYGYTF
TGTGCCAGCAGCTCTGGATATAACTATGGCTACACCTTC
>TRBV5-1|many|TRBD1|TRBJ2-4|20
CASSLNSGGQGALAKNIQYF
TGCGCCAGCAGCTTAAATTCGGGAGGACAGGGGGCTCTAGCCAAAAACATTCAGTACTTC
>TRBV7-8|many|NA|TRBJ1-2|14
CASSPNREDYGYTF
TGTGCCAGCAGCCCAAACAGGGAAGACTATGGCTACACCTTC